Given below is one T cell receptor (beta chain) in context. Germline CDR1 MNHNS, CDR2 SASEGT. The CDR3 has 18 residues. V was shortened by 1 base and J by 0 bases, with 16 bases between the two germline ends. Data came from immunoSEQ multiplex PCR; TCRdb stores just in-frame clones and leaves some out. Among under 50,000 clones listed, under 85% were seen once. The TCR-sequenced patients were a few responders to pembrolizumab. This sample was included in a study of PD-1 blockade in mismatch repair-deficient tumors. This chain uses TRBV6-1 with TRBJ2-4; D not certain. The starting material was PBMCs, obtained before pembrolizumab treatment. The source of this sequence is an adult with mismatch repair-deficient cancer. CDR3 DNA: TGTGCCAGCAGTGAAGTCGGAGAAAGGGTAGGAGCCAAAAACATTCAGTACTTC. It specifies CASSEVGERVGAKNIQYF.